A single sample gave rise to the 16 T cell receptor beta chains below, sequenced in a study of molecular identifiers for immune sequencing clone quantification. TCRdb passed the PCR reads through MiXCR, listing each CDR3 protein once. The table includes over 70,000 distinct CDR3 sequences, approximately 23% detected once. Sample: naive CD8+ T cells from blood, with Jurkat cell RNA spiked in. Specified subset: FACS-sorted CD8+CD4-CCR7+CD45RA+ naive T cells. The receptors shown here come from a human donor in good health. Some libraries in this study had Jurkat cell RNA spiked in.

Note on this clonotype: A read error may account for a junction end that differs from germline. The chain carries TRBV14 and TRBJ2-1; TRBD2 matches at 9 bases. This CDR3 has 16 amino acids. The V gene's germline CDR1 is SGHDN and CDR2 FVKESK. CDR3 sequence: CAGSPFSPSGVPGQFF. The CDR3 nucleotides read TGTGCCGGCAGCCCTTTCTCGCCTAGCGGGGTACCGGGGCAGTTCTTC.

This clonotype was counted many times. The chain joins TRBV19 to TRBJ2-3; D is possibly TRBD2 (5 bases). This CDR3 has 15 amino acids. CDR1 is LNHDA, CDR2 SQIVND, per germline (reference sequence). V lost 3 bases, J lost 3 bases, and 13 bases lay in between. The CDR3 region is CASSIGTRGTDTQYF. CDR3 nucleotides: TGTGCCAGTAGTATTGGTACTAGAGGGACAGATACGCAGTATTTT. Full variable domain (outside the CDR3, taken from reference TRBV19 and TRBJ2-3): DGGITQSPKYLFRKEGQNVTLSCEQNLNHDAMYWYRQDPGQGLRLIYYSQIVNDFQKGDIAEGYSVSREKKESFPLTVTSAQKNPTAFYLCASSIGTRGTDTQYFGPGTRLTVL.

The chain couples TRBV12-3 or TRBV12-4 to TRBJ2-7; no clear D. The CDR3 spans 14 residues. V was shortened by 2 bases and J by 6 bases, with 14 bases between the two germline ends. In DNA, the CDR3 is TGTGCCAGCAGTTTAAGGCAGGCCCCCCTCGAGCAGTACTTC. Its translation is CASSLRQAPLEQYF.

This clonotype has a count of ten or more. The chain carries TRBV10-3 and TRBJ2-1, with D perhaps being TRBD1 or TRBD2 (5 bases each). Germline CDR1 and CDR2: ENHRY and SYGVKD. V was shortened by 0 bases and J by 8 bases, with 11 bases between the two germline ends. The CDR3 runs 14 residues. This CDR3 reads CAISESMGDDEQFF. The CDR3 region has the DNA TGTGCCATCAGTGAGTCGATGGGGGATGATGAGCAGTTCTTC.

This clonotype showed up just a few times. The rearrangement links TRBV7-9 to TRBJ2-7, with no clear D. The germline gives CDR1 SEHNR, CDR2 FQNEAQ (reference sequence). The ends were cut back, 5 bases at V and 4 bases at J, with 18 bases in the middle. The CDR3 spans 15 residues. CDR3 coding DNA: TGTGCCAGCAGCCCCACAGTGTCAGCTGGTTACGAGCAGTACTTC. Translating gives CASSPTVSAGYEQYF. Full variable domain (remainder filled in from reference TRBV7-9 and TRBJ2-7): DTGVSQNPRHKITKRGQNVTFRCDPISEHNRLYWYRQTLGQGPEFLTYFQNEAQLEKSRLLSDRFSAERPKGSFSTLEIQRTEQGDSAMYLCASSPTVSAGYEQYFGPGTRLTVT.

This clonotype was observed a few times. In DNA form, the CDR3 reads TGTGCCAGCAGTTACCGGGACAGGTCTTACGCCGGGGAGCTGTTTTTT. As protein: CASSYRDRSYAGELFF. The chain is built from TRBV9 and TRBJ2-2; 8 nucleotides line up with TRBD1. In germline, CDR1 is SGDLS, CDR2 YYNGEE. The CDR3 is 16 amino acids. The ends lost 5 bases at V and 6 bases at J; junction bases unmatched: 12.

The gene calls are TRBV3-1 and TRBJ1-4, with D possibly being TRBD1 (5 bases). V lost 6 bases, J lost 8 bases, and 25 bases lay in between. The length of the CDR3 is 17 residues. Germline V gives CDR1 LGHDT, CDR2 YNNKEL (reference sequence). The CDR3 DNA reads as TGTGCCAGCAGTCACGGGCGTGGTCGGGGGTCGGTCGAAAAACTGTTTTTT. Its translation: CASSHGRGRGSVEKLFF. The variable domain in full, completed from reference TRBV3-1 and TRBJ1-4, reads DTAVSQTPKYLVTQMGNDKSIKCEQNLGHDTMYWYKQDSKKFLKIMFSYNNKELIINETVPNRFSPKSPDKAHLNLHINSLELGDSAVYFCASSHGRGRGSVEKLFFGSGTQLSVL.

At least ten counts were recorded for this clonotype. V and J are TRBV4-3 and TRBJ2-7; D is perhaps TRBD1 (6 bases). The CDR3 is 15 residues long. Germline CDR1 is LGHNA and CDR2 is YSLEER. Trimming shortened V by 0 bases and J by 7 bases, and 16 bases separated the two germline ends. CDR3 amino acids: CASSQDLSRGQEQYF. The CDR3 DNA reads TGCGCCAGCAGCCAAGATCTCAGCAGGGGTCAAGAGCAGTACTTC.

At least ten counts were recorded for this clonotype. V gene TRBV4-3 combines with J gene TRBJ1-1; tentatively, D is TRBD1 (6 bases). Germline-derived CDR1 and CDR2 are LGHNA and YSLEER. The CDR3 spans 16 residues. Trimming took 1 base from V and 5 from J, leaving 17 bases between them. DNA of the CDR3: TGCGCCAGCAGCCAAGGCTCAACAGGGTGGTTGACTGAAGCTTTCTTT. It codes for CASSQGSTGWLTEAFF.

This chain uses TRBV19 with TRBJ2-1, with 8 bases identical to TRBD2. The J segment lost 0 bases and the V segment lost 7 bases, leaving 8 bases of the junction unmatched. Germline values: CDR1 LNHDA, CDR2 SQIVND (reference sequence). The CDR3 is made up of 16 amino acids. Here the CDR3 reads CASTPGGSSSYNEQFF. Here the CDR3 DNA reads TGTGCCAGTACCCCGGGGGGGTCTAGCTCCTACAATGAGCAGTTCTTC.

This clonotype was seen a handful of times. V usage is TRBV4-1 and J usage is TRBJ1-2; a weak D match, TRBD1 (5 bases). The CDR3 runs to 13 residues. CDR1 MGHRA and CDR2 YSYEKL come from the germline V gene. Trimming cost V 0 bases and J 13 bases, with 15 bases left between them. The CDR3 protein is CASSQDQWGLSTF. The CDR3 DNA follows: TGCGCCAGCAGCCAAGATCAATGGGGCCTTAGCACCTTC.

The gene calls are TRBV19 and TRBJ1-1; TRBD1 aligns across 9 bases. The CDR3 loop spans 15 amino acids. V gave up 6 bases and J gave up 4 bases; unmatched junction bases: 9. Germline V CDR1 and CDR2: LNHDA, SQIVND (reference sequence). For the CDR3, the DNA is TGTGCCAGTAGCCCTGGACAGGGGTCGGTCACTGAAGCTTTCTTT. It is translated as CASSPGQGSVTEAFF.

There are a few counts of this clonotype. The chain joins TRBV2 to TRBJ2-7; 7 nucleotides agree with TRBD2. The length of the CDR3 is 14 residues. Germline V CDR1 and CDR2: SNHLY, FYNNEI. With V trimmed by 5 bases and J by 3 bases, 7 bases remained unmatched. CDR3 sequence reads: CASSTSALDYEQYF. CDR3 sequence (DNA): TGTGCCAGCAGTACTAGCGCCTTGGACTACGAGCAGTACTTC. Supplemented by reference TRBV2 and TRBJ2-7, the full variable domain reads EPEVTQTPSHQVTQMGQEVILRCVPISNHLYFYWYRQILGQKVEFLVSFYNNEISEKSEIFDDQFSVERPDGSNFTLKIRSTKLEDSAMYFCASSTSALDYEQYFGPGTRLTVT.

This clonotype was detected many times. The CDR3 DNA reads as TGTGCCAGCAGTCGCCCCCTTACTATGCGGGGGGGCGGGACCCAGTACTTC. It specifies CASSRPLTMRGGGTQYF. V is TRBV28 and J is TRBJ2-5; 9 bases line up with TRBD2. Looked up from germline, CDR1 is MDHEN and CDR2 is SYDVKM. Unmatched junction bases numbered 17, after V lost 5 bases and J lost 7 bases. CDR3 length: 17 residues.

The chain uses TRBV6-2 or TRBV6-3 and TRBJ1-2; 10 bases are shared with TRBD1. The CDR3 is 13 residues long. Looked up from germline, CDR1 is MNHEY and CDR2 is SVGEGT. V lost 2 bases to trimming and J lost 8 bases; unmatched junction nucleotides: 2. CDR3 DNA sequence: TGTGCCAGCAGTTACGGGACAGGGGTCGGCTACACCTTC. This encodes CASSYGTGVGYTF.

This clonotype was counted ten times or more. The chain employs TRBV29-1 and TRBJ2-6; possibly TRBD1 or TRBD2 for D (5 bases each). Trimming took off 7 bases at V and 3 bases at J, with 28 bases between the two ends. This CDR3 contains 19 residues. Germline CDR1 and CDR2: SQVTM and ANQGSEA. The CDR3 here is CSDERKGRRILYGANVLTF. The CDR3 DNA follows: TGCAGCGACGAAAGAAAGGGACGTCGTATCTTATATGGGGCCAACGTCCTGACTTTC.